Shown below are 20 T cell receptor beta chains from a single sample sequenced in a study of shared clonotypes between healthy human individuals. Method: immunoSEQ multiplex PCR; TCRdb's copy keeps in-frame clones and lacks some. The sample contains approximately 2,000,000 clones, 92% of which appear only once. Sequencing was carried out using naive CD4+ T cells from PBMCs. This sample's subset: CD45RA+ positively selected. The source is a man aged 18 to 35 in good health. Some clones in this sample may be carry-over from other donors' samples.

The J gene is TRBJ2-1, the V gene TRBV11-1; 9 bases fit TRBD1. The CDR3 length is 13 residues. CDR1 is SGHAT and CDR2 is FQDESV in the germline V gene (reference sequence). V dropped 5 bases and J dropped 6; count of bases not matched to a gene: 2. The CDR3 reads CASSATGGNEQFF. For the CDR3, the DNA is TGTGCCAGCAGCGCGACAGGGGGCAATGAGCAGTTCTTC.

The V gene is TRBV7-8, the J gene TRBJ1-2, with D possibly matching TRBD1 (6 bases). CDR3 size: 12 residues. V lost 5 bases, J lost 8 bases, and 12 bases lay in between. Germline CDR1 reads SGHVS; CDR2 reads FQNEAQ. In DNA, the CDR3 is TGTGCCAGCAGCCTACAGGGCGGAGGCTACACCTTC. Translating it yields CASSLQGGGYTF.

The V call is TRBV7-2, the J call TRBJ1-4, with D perhaps TRBD1 (6 bases). This CDR3 comprises 17 residues. Per germline, CDR1 SGHTA and CDR2 FQGNSA. V lost 2 bases and J lost 5, with 18 bases in between. The CDR3 loop reads CASSLLGQGSANEKLFF. CDR3 bases: TGTGCCAGCAGCTTATTGGGCCAGGGGAGCGCCAATGAAAAACTGTTTTTT.

The chain links TRBV5-5 to TRBJ1-3; D unclear. The V and J ends lost 0 bases and 7 bases respectively, with 11 bases between them. Germline loops: CDR1 SGHKS, CDR2 YYEKEE (reference sequence). This CDR3 comprises 14 residues. The CDR3 loop is CASSLAGRRNTIYF. In nucleotides, the CDR3 is TGTGCCAGCAGCTTGGCGGGGAGGAGGAACACCATATATTTT.

In this sample, this clone turned up once. The chain joins TRBV7-7 to TRBJ2-1; no clear D gene. This CDR3 region has 13 residues. Trimming shortened V by 2 bases and J by 9 bases, and 11 bases separated the two germline ends. Per germline, CDR1 SSHAT and CDR2 FNYEAQ (reference sequence). As DNA, the CDR3 is TGTGCCAGCAGCTTAAAATATTCCAGTGAGCAGTTCTTC. Translated, it gives CASSLKYSSEQFF.

The chain carries TRBV9 and TRBJ2-5; TRBD2 matches 8 bases. The CDR3 has 14 amino acids. Trimming took 4 bases from V and 4 from J; bases not matched to a gene: 6. CDR1 and CDR2 from the germline V gene are SGDLS and YYNGEE. CDR3 in amino acids: CASSSGTRGETQYF. The CDR3 DNA reads as TGTGCCAGCAGCTCCGGGACTAGGGGAGAGACCCAGTACTTC.

This clone was found a few times. This chain joins TRBV25-1 and TRBJ2-5; D is unresolved. Per the germline V gene, CDR1 is MGHDK and CDR2 is SYGVNS. V was trimmed by 2 bases and J by 5 bases, leaving 0 bases between them. This CDR3 comprises 10 residues. In DNA form, the CDR3 reads TGTGCCAGCAGTGAAGAGACCCAGTACTTC. As protein: CASSEETQYF.

This chain joins TRBV27 and TRBJ2-7; no firm D call. The CDR3 contains 15 residues. Trimming left V 4 bases short and J 3 bases short, with 16 bases between. CDR1 is MNHEY and CDR2 is SMNVEV in the germline V gene (reference sequence). The CDR3 loop is CASSSPLTPYYEQYF. CDR3 sequence (DNA): TGTGCCAGCAGTTCCCCACTAACCCCCTACTACGAGCAGTACTTC.

The gene calls are TRBV15 and TRBJ2-7, with TRBD2 matching over 13 bases. The CDR3 length is 19 residues. The trim removed 5 bases at V and 9 bases at J, leaving 22 bases unmatched. CDR1 and CDR2 from the germline V gene are LNHNV and YYDKDF (reference sequence). CDR3 bases: TGTGCCACCAGCCCGACACCGGGACTAGCGGGACTTATTCGGGGTGGGCAGTACTTC. The encoded protein is CATSPTPGLAGLIRGGQYF.

This clone was seen a single time. This sequence joins TRBV29-1 and TRBJ2-5; maybe TRBD1 (5 bases). This CDR3 has 14 residues. V was pared by 1 base and J by 2 bases, with 11 bases between. CDR1 and CDR2 from the germline V gene are SQVTM and ANQGSEA. The CDR3: CSVEGQGVQETQYF. The CDR3 nucleotides read TGCAGCGTTGAAGGGCAGGGTGTACAAGAGACCCAGTACTTC.

The J gene is TRBJ1-2, the V gene TRBV27, with D uncertain. Germline V gene data show CDR1 as MNHEY and CDR2 as SMNVEV (reference sequence). The V end lost 5 bases, the J end lost 6 bases, and 22 bases lay between the germline ends. This CDR3 is 16 amino acids long. CDR3 loop: CASSENWQDLRNGYTF. In nucleotides, the CDR3 is TGTGCCAGCAGTGAGAATTGGCAGGACCTAAGAAATGGCTACACCTTC.

The chain employs TRBV18 and TRBJ2-1; possible D gene TRBD2, 5 bases. The CDR3 extends over 13 amino acids. V gave up 3 bases and J gave up 10 bases, with 13 bases separating them. The V gene's germline CDR1 is KGHSH and CDR2 LQKENI. DNA for the CDR3: TGTGCCAGCTCACCCACTAGTAGCCACGAGCAGTTCTTC. Protein product: CASSPTSSHEQFF.

This clone appeared once. The chain employs TRBV5-1 and TRBJ2-1, with TRBD1 matching over 9 bases. CDR3 length: 15 residues. Germline V gene data show CDR1 as SGHRS and CDR2 as YFSETQ. Trimming at V came to 0 bases and at J to 8 bases, leaving 6 bases not matched to a gene. As DNA, the CDR3 is TGCGCCAGCAGCTTGGGGGGACAGGGTCCCCATGAGCAGTTCTTC. Translated, it gives CASSLGGQGPHEQFF.

This clone showed up just once. The V call is TRBV4-3, the J call TRBJ1-2, with a weak D call TRBD1 (5 bases). Germline CDR1 and CDR2: LGHNA and YSLEER. The ends were cut back, 0 bases at V and 7 bases at J, with 21 bases in the middle. The CDR3 loop spans 17 amino acids. DNA of the CDR3: TGCGCCAGCAGCCAAGAGGGACCTCCCGGAGGGGCTGGTGGCTACACCTTC. This sequence encodes CASSQEGPPGGAGGYTF.

The rearrangement uses TRBV23-1 and TRBJ1-5; 10 bases map to TRBD1. TRBV23-1 falls under the ORF class, with uncertain function. The V and J ends lost 4 bases and 2 bases, in that order; junction bases with no gene match: 5. This CDR3 contains 16 residues. The CDR3 DNA reads TGCGCCAGCAGTCCGGACAGGGGGTTTCGCAATCAGCCCCAGCATTTT. Protein product: CASSPDRGFRNQPQHF.

The CDR3 loop reads CSVEDRRRAGEKLFF. For the CDR3, the DNA is TGCAGCGTTGAAGATCGTCGAAGGGCGGGGGAAAAACTGTTTTTT. The chain joins TRBV29-1 to TRBJ1-4, with no clear D. V lost 0 bases and J lost 8, with 16 bases in between. The CDR3 contains 15 residues. In germline, CDR1 is SQVTM, CDR2 ANQGSEA.

The chain couples TRBV6-5 to TRBJ2-3; D is undetermined. This CDR3 has 16 amino acids. The V and J ends lost 0 bases and 2 bases respectively, with 12 bases between them. Germline V CDR1 and CDR2: MNHEY, SVGAGI. CDR3 sequence reads: CASSYSVPDNTDTQYF. CDR3 in DNA: TGTGCCAGCAGTTACTCAGTGCCAGATAACACAGATACGCAGTATTTT.

This clone was observed a single time. The V and J genes are TRBV7-6 and TRBJ1-4; 7 nucleotides match TRBD1. This CDR3 has 14 residues. V gave up 5 bases and J gave up 4 bases; unmatched junction bases: 4. The germline gives CDR1 SGHVS, CDR2 FNYEAQ. CDR3 DNA sequence: TGTGCCAGCAGCCCACAGGGGAGTAATGAAAAACTGTTTTTT. This codes for CASSPQGSNEKLFF.

The V gene is TRBV28, the J gene TRBJ2-1, with D perhaps being TRBD1 or TRBD2 (5 bases each). The CDR3 loop spans 12 amino acids. Germline V gene lookup returns CDR1 MDHEN and CDR2 SYDVKM. The germline V and J ends were trimmed by 9 bases and 6 bases, with 12 bases remaining between them. In DNA form, the CDR3 reads TGTGCCAGTACGAGAGGGGTCAATGAGCAGTTCTTC. It is translated as CASTRGVNEQFF.

V and J are TRBV7-2 and TRBJ2-3; D ambiguous. The CDR3 spans 12 residues. The germline V and J ends were trimmed by 7 bases and 6 bases, with 11 bases remaining between them. CDR1 SGHTA and CDR2 FQGNSA come from the germline V gene. The CDR3 DNA follows: TGTGCCAGCACAAATAGTGCTGATACGCAGTATTTT. Protein sequence: CASTNSADTQYF.